This TCR beta chain was obtained from a study of blood T cell repertoires in COVID-19. Whole-study context: From the United States, Italy and Spain came samples of acute and convalescent COVID-19. From T cells, B-cell-depleted T cells, or PBMCs came the material, which was cDNA or gDNA.

Per the study methods: Amplification of reference gene primers provided the estimated nucleated cell counts. This table comes from immunoSEQ multiplex PCR, and its TCRdb copy is limited to in-frame clones, with some not included. V and J calls and clone size come straight from that table; D and trimming were deduced from the DNA. Counted here are about 75,000 clones, roughly 91% occurring once; the ten biggest clones make up about 21%. This clonotype originated in a human donor in a cohort sampled during active COVID-19. The sample was peripheral blood.

The CDR3 DNA sequence: TGTGCCAGCAGCCAAGAGAATTCGCGGGTCTACGAGCAGTACTTC. Translated, it gives CASSQENSRVYEQYF. The rearrangement links TRBV14 to TRBJ2-7, with D tentatively TRBD2 (5 bases). The germline V and J ends were trimmed by 0 bases and 3 bases, with 12 bases remaining between them. The CDR3 totals 15 residues. Germline V gene sequence: CDR1 SGHDN, CDR2 FVKESK.